Sequencing of this T cell receptor beta chain was carried out in a study of response to subunit inactivated influenza vaccine. Findings and caveats of the study: After each seasonal influenza vaccination, few new T cells are recruited, the authors suggested.

The table lists this clonotype with a few counts. As yet, its antigen is unknown. Each CDR3 protein gets one entry after TCRdb re-called the RT-PCR reads with MiXCR. In the table there are roughly 650,000 distinct CDR3 sequences, around 16% of which are singletons. Per germline, CDR1 LGHDT and CDR2 YNNKEL (reference sequence). Trimming stripped 0 bases from V and 4 bases from J, with 9 bases between. The CDR3 consists of 14 residues. The gene calls are TRBV3-1 and TRBJ2-5; a weak D match, TRBD1 (6 bases). The sequence derives from a man aged 45-65 years who received an inactivated influenza vaccine. This material consisted of PBMCs from blood, taken roughly 12 days after vaccination. This CDR3 reads CASSQEGTSETQYF. DNA for the CDR3: TGTGCCAGCAGCCAAGAAGGGACATCAGAGACCCAGTACTTC.